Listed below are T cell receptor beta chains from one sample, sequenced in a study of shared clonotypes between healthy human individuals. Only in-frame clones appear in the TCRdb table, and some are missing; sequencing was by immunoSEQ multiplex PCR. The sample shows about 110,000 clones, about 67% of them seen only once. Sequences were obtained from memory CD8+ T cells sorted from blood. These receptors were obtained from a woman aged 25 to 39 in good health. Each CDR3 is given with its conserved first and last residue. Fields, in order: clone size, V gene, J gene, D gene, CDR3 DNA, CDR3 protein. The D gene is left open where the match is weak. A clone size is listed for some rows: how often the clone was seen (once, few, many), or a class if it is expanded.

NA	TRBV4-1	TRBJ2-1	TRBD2	TGCGCCAGCAGCCAAGAGGGACTAGCGGGAGGAGTGGTTAATGAGCAGTTCTTC	CASSQEGLAGGVVNEQFF
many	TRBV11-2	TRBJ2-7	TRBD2	TGTGCCAGCAGCTTTGCCCCCGGGGGGGCCTACGAGCAGTACTTC	CASSFAPGGAYEQYF
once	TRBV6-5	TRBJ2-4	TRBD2	TGTGCCAGCAGTTACGTGGCTAGCGGGAGTCAAAACATTCAGTACTTC	CASSYVASGSQNIQYF
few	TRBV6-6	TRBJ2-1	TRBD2	TGTGCCAGCAGTACTAGAACTAGCGGGTTATACAATGAGCAGTTCTTC	CASSTRTSGLYNEQFF
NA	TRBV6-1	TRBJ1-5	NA	TGTGCCAGCAGTCCTTATTCGGGTAGCAATCAGCCCCAGCATTTT	CASSPYSGSNQPQHF
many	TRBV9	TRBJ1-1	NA	TGTGCCAGCAGCGTATCGTGGGGCACTGAAGCTTTCTTT	CASSVSWGTEAFF
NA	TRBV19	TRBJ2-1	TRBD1	TGTGCCAGTAGTATAATCCAGGGGGCCAGCAATGAGCAGTTCTTC	CASSIIQGASNEQFF
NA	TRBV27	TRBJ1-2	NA	TGTGCCAGCAGCCGTAGCGTGGCCAGGGGACTCGACTATGGCTACACCTTC	CASSRSVARGLDYGYTF
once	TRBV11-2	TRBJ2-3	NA	TGTGCCAGCAGCTTAGTGGGGGGAGCGAACACAGATACGCAGTATTTT	CASSLVGGANTDTQYF
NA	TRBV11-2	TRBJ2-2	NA	TGTGCCAGCAGCCCGATCCGGTCCGGGGAGCTGTTTTTT	CASSPIRSGELFF
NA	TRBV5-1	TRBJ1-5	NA	TGCGCCAGCAGCTTGGAGCCACATCAGCCCCAGCATTTT	CASSLEPHQPQHF
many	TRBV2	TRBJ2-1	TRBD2	TGTGCCAGCAGTGAGGGGGAAGGGCTAGCGGAGATGGATGAGCAGTTCTTC	CASSEGEGLAEMDEQFF
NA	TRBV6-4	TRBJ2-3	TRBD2	TGTGCCAGCAGTGACGGACTAGCTAGCACAGATACGCAGTATTTT	CASSDGLASTDTQYF
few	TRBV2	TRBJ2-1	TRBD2	TGTGCCAAGTCTAGCGGGGCCTTCGATGAGCAGTTCTTC	CAKSSGAFDEQFF
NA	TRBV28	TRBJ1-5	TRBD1	TGTGCCAGCAGTGACAGGGGAAGGCAGCCCCAGCATTTT	CASSDRGRQPQHF
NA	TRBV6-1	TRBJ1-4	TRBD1	TGTGCCAGCAGTGAAGCGGGGACAGGGACTAATGAAAAACTGTTTTTT	CASSEAGTGTNEKLFF
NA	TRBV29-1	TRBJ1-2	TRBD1	TGCAGCGTACGACAGGGAAACTATGGCTACACCTTC	CSVRQGNYGYTF
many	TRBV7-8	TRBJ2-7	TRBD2	TGTGCCAGCAGCTTACTTGCGGGAGTAGGGGTGGGCGAGCAGTACTTC	CASSLLAGVGVGEQYF
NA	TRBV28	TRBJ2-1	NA	TGTGCCAGCAGTCCCGATTCTACCCTTGAGCTTTGGAATGAGCAGTTCTTC	CASSPDSTLELWNEQFF
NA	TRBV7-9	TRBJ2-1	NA	TGTGCCAGCAGCTTAGGCCAGGGGCATTTCGAGCAGTTCTTC	CASSLGQGHFEQFF
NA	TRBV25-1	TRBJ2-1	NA	TGTGCCAGCAGTTCGTACAATGAGCAGTTCTTC	CASSSYNEQFF
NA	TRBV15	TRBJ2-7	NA	TGTGCCACCAGCAGAGGAGTCCAGGGTGTTAGCGGCGAGCAGTACTTC	CATSRGVQGVSGEQYF
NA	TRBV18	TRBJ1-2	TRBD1	TGTGCCAGCTCCCTCTTTGGGGACAGGGGGTATGGCTACACCTTC	CASSLFGDRGYGYTF
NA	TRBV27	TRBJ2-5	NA	TGTGCCAGCAGTCACCCTAGCCTATTAGGGCGACTTGGGGCCCAGTACTTC	CASSHPSLLGRLGAQYF
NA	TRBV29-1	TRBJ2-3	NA	TGCAGCGTTTTACCCGACTGGACCACCTCTAGCACAGATACGCAGTATTTT	CSVLPDWTTSSTDTQYF
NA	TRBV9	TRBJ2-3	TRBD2	TGTGCCAGCAGTTTCAGCGGGAGGGCGCTTCATACGCAGTATTTT	CASSFSGRALHTQYF
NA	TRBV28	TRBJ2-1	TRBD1	TGTGCCAGCAGGATCACCGGGACAGGAATTTACAATGAGCAGTTCTTC	CASRITGTGIYNEQFF
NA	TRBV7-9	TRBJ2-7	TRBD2	TGTGCCAGCAGTCGGACAGAGCGGGAGACTGCCTACGAGCAGTACTTC	CASSRTERETAYEQYF
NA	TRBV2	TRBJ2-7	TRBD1	TGTGCCAGCAGAGCGCCCAGGGGGATCACCTACGAGCAGTACTTC	CASRAPRGITYEQYF
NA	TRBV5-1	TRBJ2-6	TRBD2	TGCGCCAGCAGCCACCGGACTAGCGGGGTTTTTGCTGGGGCCAACGTCCTGACTTTC	CASSHRTSGVFAGANVLTF
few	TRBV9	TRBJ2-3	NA	TGTGCCAGCAGCGTAGATGGTAGCACAGATACGCAGTATTTT	CASSVDGSTDTQYF
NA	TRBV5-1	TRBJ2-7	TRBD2	TGCGCCAGCAGCTTACTGCTAGCGGGAGCGATTTACGAGCAGTACTTC	CASSLLLAGAIYEQYF
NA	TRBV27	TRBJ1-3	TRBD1	TGTGCCAGCAGTGGCAGTGCGACAGGGCTGGGAAACACCATATATTTT	CASSGSATGLGNTIYF
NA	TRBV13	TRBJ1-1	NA	TGTGCCAGCAGCCGGAATCCGGGGGGCACTGAAGCTTTCTTT	CASSRNPGGTEAFF
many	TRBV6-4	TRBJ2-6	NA	TGTGCCAGCAGTGACTCGACAAACTCTGGGGCCAACGTCCTGACTTTC	CASSDSTNSGANVLTF